The 12 T cell receptor beta chains presented below share a single source sample, sequenced in a study of T cells after yellow fever vaccination. TCRdb redid the calling of the 5' RACE reads with MiXCR, one entry per CDR3 protein. The profile covers about 130,000 distinct CDR3 sequences, with approximately 8.4% appearing a single time and 30% to 50% taken by the ten largest. Material: CD8+ T cells sorted from PBMCs, obtained on the day of the yellow fever booster vaccination. Receptors originate from a man aged 18 to 29 who received the YFV17D yellow fever vaccine.

V gene TRBV6-2 or TRBV6-3 combines with J gene TRBJ1-1, with D unclear. The V end lost 6 bases, the J end lost 4 bases, and 9 bases lay between the germline ends. This CDR3 has 12 amino acids. Per germline, CDR1 MNHEY and CDR2 SVGEGT. CDR3 coding DNA: TGTGCCAGCAGCCGCTTCGGCACTGAAGCTTTCTTT. Protein: CASSRFGTEAFF.

This clonotype was observed a few times. This chain links TRBV2 with TRBJ1-2, with D unresolved. This CDR3 is 11 amino acids long. Germline-derived CDR1 and CDR2 are SNHLY and FYNNEI. With 7 bases removed from V and 3 bases from J, the gap between germline ends came to 6 bases. CDR3 residues: CASTQDYGYTF. The CDR3 bases are TGTGCCAGCACCCAGGACTATGGCTACACCTTC.

This chain connects TRBV9 to TRBJ2-5, with 8 positions matching TRBD1. Germline V gene data show CDR1 as SGDLS and CDR2 as YYNGEE. This CDR3 has 15 residues. With 3 bases clipped from V and 2 bases from J, the junction kept 6 bases outside the gene matches. The CDR3 is CASSGQGARQETQYF. CDR3 DNA: TGTGCCAGCAGCGGCCAGGGGGCACGACAAGAGACCCAGTACTTC.

This clonotype appeared many times. The V gene is TRBV5-6, the J gene TRBJ1-5, with 8 bases aligning to TRBD1. After removal of 4 bases from V and 6 bases from J, the junction contained 3 bases not matched to a gene. CDR1 and CDR2 from the germline V gene are SGHDT and YYEEEE. The CDR3 totals 13 residues. CDR3 in DNA: TGTGCCAGCAGCCTTGGACAGGGTCAGCCCCAGCATTTT. This codes for CASSLGQGQPQHF. The complete variable domain, with remaining parts taken from reference TRBV5-6 and TRBJ1-5, reads DAGVTQSPTHLIKTRGQQVTLRCSPKSGHDTVSWYQQALGQGPQFIFQYYEEEERQRGNFPDRFSGHQFPNYSSELNVNALLLGDSALYLCASSLGQGQPQHFGDGTRLSIL.

The chain has TRBV19 and TRBJ1-5, with D hard to call. V was trimmed by 1 base and J by 3 bases, leaving 4 bases between them. Per the germline V gene, CDR1 is LNHDA and CDR2 is SQIVND (reference sequence). CDR3 length equals 13 residues. CDR3: CASSIVVNQPQHF. The CDR3 DNA reads as TGTGCCAGTAGTATAGTGGTCAATCAGCCCCAGCATTTT.

DNA for the CDR3: TGTGCCAGCAGTGTAGGGGGTCCATACAATGAGCAGTTCTTC. Translation gives CASSVGGPYNEQFF. This sequence joins TRBV6-4 and TRBJ2-1, with a weak D call TRBD1 (6 bases). Deletions cut 4 bases from V and 4 bases from J, with 11 bases between. The CDR3 loop spans 14 amino acids. The germline V gene has CDR1 MRHNA and CDR2 SNTAGT.

The V call is TRBV12-3 or TRBV12-4, the J call TRBJ2-1, with 8 nucleotides matching TRBD2. The J segment lost 5 bases and the V segment lost 8 bases, leaving 8 bases of the junction unmatched. The CDR3 spans 14 residues. CDR3 amino acids: CASLTGGPHNEQFF. DNA of the CDR3: TGTGCCAGCCTTACGGGGGGGCCCCACAATGAGCAGTTCTTC.

Concerning this clonotype itself: At one end the junction does not follow the germline gene, possibly because of a read error. The chain is built from TRBV4-1 and TRBJ2-5; 9 bases agree with TRBD2. The CDR3 covers 16 residues. Germline loops: CDR1 MGHRA, CDR2 YSYEKL. In DNA form, the CDR3 reads TGCGCCAGCAGCCGGGACTTAGCGGGGGACCATGAGACCCAGTACTTC. This codes for CASSRDLAGDHETQYF.

The V call is TRBV10-3, the J call TRBJ2-5; no firm D call. The ends were cut back, 2 bases at V and 4 bases at J, with 17 bases in the middle. The CDR3 length is 16 residues. The germline CDR1 and CDR2 sequences are ENHRY and SYGVKD. The CDR3: CAISEVSQVRRETQYF. DNA of the CDR3: TGTGCCATCAGTGAGGTTAGCCAGGTCAGGCGAGAGACCCAGTACTTC.

The rearrangement uses TRBV10-3 and TRBJ2-1, with 7 bases matching TRBD1. CDR3 length: 15 amino acids. Germline CDR1 ENHRY, CDR2 SYGVKD. J gave up 0 bases and V 11 bases, and 10 bases lay outside the gene matches. The CDR3 loop reads CADPGQPYSYNEQFF. CDR3 coding DNA: TGTGCCGACCCGGGACAGCCGTACTCCTACAATGAGCAGTTCTTC.

There are a few counts of this clonotype. CDR3 amino acids: CASSVTGDYGYTF. The CDR3 coding sequence is TGTGCCAGCAGTGTCACAGGGGACTATGGCTACACCTTC. J is TRBJ1-2 and V is TRBV2, with TRBD1 matching over 7 bases. The trim removed 4 bases at V and 3 bases at J, leaving 2 bases unmatched. The CDR3 is 13 residues long. Germline V gene data show CDR1 as SNHLY and CDR2 as FYNNEI.

This clonotype was counted a few times. V is TRBV7-2 and J is TRBJ1-4; no definite D call. The CDR3 spans 16 residues. Germline assignment: CDR1 SGHTA and CDR2 FQGNSA. The V end was cut by 2 bases, the J end by 0 bases, with 10 bases between. The CDR3 loop is CASSLRSPATNEKLFF. In DNA form, the CDR3 reads TGTGCCAGCAGCTTACGGTCCCCTGCAACTAATGAAAAACTGTTTTTT.